The T cell receptor (beta chain) under discussion was sequenced for a study of blood T cell repertoires in COVID-19. TCRdb's copy holds only in-frame clones and misses some; the assay was immunoSEQ multiplex PCR. The table has more than 140,000 clones, around 84% seen once. Germline CDR1 is SGHTA and CDR2 is FQGNSA. With 3 bases clipped from V and 6 bases from J, the junction kept 5 bases outside the gene matches. The CDR3 totals 14 residues. The receptor comes from a woman aged 60-75 years with acute or convalescent COVID-19. The chain joins TRBV7-2 to TRBJ1-1; 9 nucleotides align to TRBD1. The sample comprised peripheral blood. This CDR3 reads CASSLDRGPSEAFF. The CDR3, as DNA: TGTGCCAGCAGCTTGGACAGGGGACCGTCTGAAGCTTTCTTT.